The clone carrying this TCR beta chain was detected ten times or more. To make TCR beta libraries, researchers used iRepertoire HTBI primers and Arm-PCR of CDR3 regions. TCRdb itself ran the multiplex PCR reads through MiXCR, one entry per CDR3 protein. The table has about 520,000 distinct CDR3 sequences, 12% seen once; the top ten hold roughly 8.2%. This entry comes from a study of regulatory T cells in long-lasting Graves disease. Time point specified: newly diagnosed GD, antithyroid drugs for less than 3 months. PBMCs were the source of the RNA used for TCR sequencing. The sample was also linked to a second study, of T cells in Graves' hyperthyroidism and ophthalmopathy.

The sequence was obtained from a woman aged 30 to 39 with Graves disease. Sequencing used peripheral blood mononuclear cells (PBMCs), obtained at new diagnosis, from a patient treated with antithyroid drugs.

The CDR3 DNA sequence: TGTGCCAGCAGTGTCCAACCCGACTACAATGAGCAGTTCTTC. It specifies CASSVQPDYNEQFF. The chain has TRBV2 and TRBJ2-1; D remains ambiguous. CDR1 and CDR2 (germline): SNHLY, FYNNEI. V dropped 4 bases and J dropped 3 bases, with 10 bases sitting between them. There are 14 residues in the CDR3.